This T cell receptor beta chain appears in the sequencing data of a study of spatial heterogeneity in lung cancer. As to this clonotype: What it binds is unknown.

The time point is: sample taken at primary tumor resection. From tumor, nontumor lung or frozen PBMC, whole RNA was taken unsorted for sequencing. Whole-study results and caveats: Blood carried ubiquitous expanded tumor TCRs more at resection than follow-up.

Unique molecular identifiers tagged every individual TCR cDNA molecule. MiXCR, run by TCRdb on the 5' RACE reads, gives a single entry per CDR3 protein. The sample carries roughly 80,000 distinct CDR3 sequences, approximately 8% recorded once. The CDR3 sequence is 16 residues long. V was trimmed by 5 bases and J by 3 bases, leaving 17 bases between them. The chain couples TRBV12-3 or TRBV12-4 to TRBJ2-1, with D possibly called TRBD1 or TRBD2 (6 bases each). The sequence was collected from a male donor with early-stage non-small cell lung cancer. Sequencing used PBMCs, obtained at surgery. CDR3 coding DNA: TGTGCCAGCAGTCGCTTTGGGGGGCGCGGCTACAATGAGCAGTTCTTC. Translating it yields CASSRFGGRGYNEQFF.